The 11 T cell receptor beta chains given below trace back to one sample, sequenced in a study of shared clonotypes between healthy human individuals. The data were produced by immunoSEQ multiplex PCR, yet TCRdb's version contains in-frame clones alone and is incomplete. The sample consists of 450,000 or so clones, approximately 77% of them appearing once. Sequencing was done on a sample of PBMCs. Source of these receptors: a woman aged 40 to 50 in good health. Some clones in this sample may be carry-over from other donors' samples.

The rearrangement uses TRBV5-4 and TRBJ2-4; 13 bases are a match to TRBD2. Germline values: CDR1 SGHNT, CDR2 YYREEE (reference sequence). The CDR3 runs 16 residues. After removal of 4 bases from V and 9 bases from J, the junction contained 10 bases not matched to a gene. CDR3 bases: TGTGCCAGCAGCACCCGGACTAGCGGGAGAGAGGGCATTCAGTACTTC. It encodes CASSTRTSGREGIQYF.

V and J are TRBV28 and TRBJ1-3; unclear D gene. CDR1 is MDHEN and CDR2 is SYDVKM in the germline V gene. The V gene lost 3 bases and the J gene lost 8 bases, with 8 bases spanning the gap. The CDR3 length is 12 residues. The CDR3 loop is CASSFEGYTIYF. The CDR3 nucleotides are TGTGCCAGCAGTTTCGAAGGGTACACCATATATTTT. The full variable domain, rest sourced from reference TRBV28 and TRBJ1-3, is DVKVTQSSRYLVKRTGEKVFLECVQDMDHENMFWYRQDPGLGLRLIYFSYDVKMKEKGDIPEGYSVSREKKERFSLILESASTNQTSMYLCASSFEGYTIYFGEGSWLTVV.

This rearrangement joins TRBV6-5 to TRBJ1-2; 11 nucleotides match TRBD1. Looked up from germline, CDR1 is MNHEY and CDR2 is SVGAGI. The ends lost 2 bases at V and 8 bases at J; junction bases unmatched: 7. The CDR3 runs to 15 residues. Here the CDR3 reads CASSYTDRGRKGYTF. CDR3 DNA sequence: TGTGCCAGCAGTTACACGGACAGGGGGCGAAAGGGCTACACCTTC.

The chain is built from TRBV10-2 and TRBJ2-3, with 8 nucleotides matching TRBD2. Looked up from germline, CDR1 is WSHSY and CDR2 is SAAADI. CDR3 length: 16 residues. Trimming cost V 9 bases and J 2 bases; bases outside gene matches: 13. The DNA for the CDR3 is TGCGCCAGTACCGGGACTAGGTTGGCTTACACAGATACGCAGTATTTT. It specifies CASTGTRLAYTDTQYF.

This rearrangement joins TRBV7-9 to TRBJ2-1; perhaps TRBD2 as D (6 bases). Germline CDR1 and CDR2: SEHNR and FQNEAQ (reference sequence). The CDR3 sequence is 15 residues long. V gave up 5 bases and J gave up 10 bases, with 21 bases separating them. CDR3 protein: CASSPRLARTQEQFF. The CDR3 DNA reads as TGTGCCAGCAGCCCCCGGCTAGCGCGAACCCAGGAGCAGTTCTTC.

CDR3 loop: CASSLARQGVDTQYF. For the CDR3, the DNA is TGTGCCAGCAGCTTAGCTAGACAGGGGGTAGATACGCAGTATTTT. The chain employs TRBV11-2 and TRBJ2-3, with 9 bases identical to TRBD1. The CDR3 has 15 amino acids. V was pared by 1 base and J by 5 bases, with 4 bases of the junction left unmatched. Per the germline V gene, CDR1 is SGHAT and CDR2 is FQNNGV.

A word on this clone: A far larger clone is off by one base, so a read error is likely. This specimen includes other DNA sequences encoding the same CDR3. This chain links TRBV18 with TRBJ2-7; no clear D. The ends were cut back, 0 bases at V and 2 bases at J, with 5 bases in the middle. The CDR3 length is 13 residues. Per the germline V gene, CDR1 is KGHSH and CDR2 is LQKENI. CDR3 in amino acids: CASSPPGTYEQYF. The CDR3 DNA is TGTGCCAGCTCACCACCGGGGACCTACGAGCAGTACTTC.

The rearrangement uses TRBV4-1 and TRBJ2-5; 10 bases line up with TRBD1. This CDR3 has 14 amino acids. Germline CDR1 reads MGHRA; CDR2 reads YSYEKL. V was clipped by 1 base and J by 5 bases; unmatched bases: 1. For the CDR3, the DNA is TGCGCCAGCAGCCAAGGGGACAGGGGCGAGACCCAGTACTTC. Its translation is CASSQGDRGETQYF.

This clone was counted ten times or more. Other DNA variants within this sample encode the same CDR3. DNA for the CDR3: TGTGCAAGTCGGGCGAGACTAGCGGAGTACTACAATGAGCAGTTCTTC. Amino acid sequence: CASRARLAEYYNEQFF. V gene TRBV12-2 combines with J gene TRBJ2-1; no DNA check was done on the table's D call, TRBD2. TRBV12-2 is a known pseudogene. The CDR3 spans 16 residues.

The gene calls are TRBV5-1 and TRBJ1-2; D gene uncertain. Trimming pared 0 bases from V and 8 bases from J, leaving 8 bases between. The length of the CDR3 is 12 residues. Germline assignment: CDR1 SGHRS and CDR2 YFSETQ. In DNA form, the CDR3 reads TGCGCCAGCAGCTTGGACGGGGTCGGCTACACCTTC. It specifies CASSLDGVGYTF.

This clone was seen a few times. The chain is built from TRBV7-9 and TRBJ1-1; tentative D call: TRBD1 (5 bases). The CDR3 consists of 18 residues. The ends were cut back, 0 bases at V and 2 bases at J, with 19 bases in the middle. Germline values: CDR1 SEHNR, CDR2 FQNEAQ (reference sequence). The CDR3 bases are TGTGCCAGCAGCTTAGCGTTTGGTTGGGATGACAGTAACACTGAAGCTTTCTTT. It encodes CASSLAFGWDDSNTEAFF.